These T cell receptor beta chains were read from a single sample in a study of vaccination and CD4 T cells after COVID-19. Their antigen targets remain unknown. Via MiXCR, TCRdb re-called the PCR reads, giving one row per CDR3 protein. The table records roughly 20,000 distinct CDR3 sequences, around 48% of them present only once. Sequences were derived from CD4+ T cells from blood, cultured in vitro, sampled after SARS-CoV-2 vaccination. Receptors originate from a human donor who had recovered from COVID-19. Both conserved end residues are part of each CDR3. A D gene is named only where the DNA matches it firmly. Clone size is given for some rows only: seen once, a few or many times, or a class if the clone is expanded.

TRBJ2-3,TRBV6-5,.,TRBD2,CASSYRRKGGGTDTQYF,TGTGCCAGCAGTTACCGAAGAAAGGGCGGGGGGACAGATACGCAGTATTTT
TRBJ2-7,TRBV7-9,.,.,CASSLGGSDYEQYF,TGTGCCAGCAGCTTAGGCGGATCTGACTACGAGCAGTACTTC
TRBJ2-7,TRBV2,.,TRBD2,CASSEALWLADSSYEQYF,TGTGCCAGCAGTGAAGCGCTTTGGCTAGCGGATAGCTCCTACGAGCAGTACTTC
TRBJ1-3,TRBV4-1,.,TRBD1,CASSQPGGSGNTIYF,TGCGCCAGCAGCCAGCCAGGGGGCTCTGGAAACACCATATATTTT
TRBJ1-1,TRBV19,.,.,CASSIIPLRRRRRMNTEAFF,TGTGCCAGTAGTATCATACCCCTCCGTAGGCGTCGGCGCATGAACACTGAAGCTTTCTTT
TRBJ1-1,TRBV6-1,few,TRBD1,CASSGGQFPTEAFF,TGTGCCAGCAGCGGGGGACAGTTTCCCACTGAAGCTTTCTTT
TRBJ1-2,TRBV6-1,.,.,CASGLGPGGYTF,TGTGCCAGCGGGTTGGGGCCGGGAGGCTACACCTTC
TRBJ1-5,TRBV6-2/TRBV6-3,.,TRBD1,CASRRDRGFNQPQHF,TGTGCCAGCAGGCGGGACAGGGGCTTCAATCAGCCCCAGCATTTT
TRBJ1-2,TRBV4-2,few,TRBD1,CASSQDSDREDGYTF,TGTGCCAGCAGCCAAGATTCGGACAGGGAGGATGGCTACACCTTC
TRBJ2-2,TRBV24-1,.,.,CATSAAGGAGELFF,TGTGCCACCAGTGCGGCTGGAGGGGCCGGGGAGCTGTTTTTT
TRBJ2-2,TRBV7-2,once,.,CASIAGNTGELFF,TGTGCCAGCATCGCGGGGAACACCGGGGAGCTGTTTTTT
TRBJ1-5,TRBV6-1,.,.,CASRTAGGGCQPQHF,TGTGCCAGCAGAACCGCCGGGGGGGGCTGTCAGCCCCAGCATTTT
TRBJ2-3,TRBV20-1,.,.,CSARDIYLDTQYF,TGCAGTGCTAGAGATATTTACCTCGATACGCAGTATTTT
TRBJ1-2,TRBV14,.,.,CASSQVGFYGYTF,TGTGCCAGCAGCCAGGTGGGGTTCTATGGCTACACCTTC
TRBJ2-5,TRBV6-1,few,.,CASSGPSAGERTQYF,TGTGCCAGCAGTGGGCCAAGTGCCGGGGAGAGGACCCAGTACTTC
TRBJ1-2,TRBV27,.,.,CASSPYLGVEGYTF,TGTGCCAGCAGCCCTTACTTAGGGGTAGAAGGCTACACCTTC
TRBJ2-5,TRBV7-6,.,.,CASSFAGGETQYF,TGTGCCAGCAGCTTCGCTGGGGGCGAGACCCAGTACTTC
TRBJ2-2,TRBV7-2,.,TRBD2,CASTPRRGLVAGELFF,TGTGCCAGCACCCCAAGGAGGGGACTAGTCGCCGGGGAGCTGTTTTTT
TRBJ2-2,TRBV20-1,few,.,CSARPGPSTTGELFF,TGCAGTGCTCGGCCGGGACCCTCGACCACCGGGGAGCTGTTTTTT
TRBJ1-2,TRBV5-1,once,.,CASSPEGGLNYGYTF,TGCGCCAGCAGCCCCGAGGGGGGTTTAAACTATGGCTACACCTTC
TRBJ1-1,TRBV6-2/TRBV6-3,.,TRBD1,CASSSPRTGRPEAFF,TGTGCCAGCAGTTCTCCACGGACAGGCAGACCTGAAGCTTTCTTT
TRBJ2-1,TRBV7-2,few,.,CASSRGSYNEQFF,TGTGCCAGCAGCCGTGGCTCCTACAATGAGCAGTTCTTC
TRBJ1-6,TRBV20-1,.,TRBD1,CSAQGQGFDSPLHF,TGCAGTGCCCAGGGACAGGGTTTTGACTCACCCCTCCACTTT
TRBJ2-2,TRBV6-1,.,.,CASPISGELFF,TGTGCCAGCCCTATATCCGGGGAGCTGTTTTTT
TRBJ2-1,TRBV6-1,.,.,CASRTFGGSYEQFF,TGTGCCAGCCGTACTTTTGGGGGCAGCTATGAGCAGTTCTTC
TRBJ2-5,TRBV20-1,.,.,CSARGRAQETQYF,TGCAGTGCTAGGGGTAGGGCCCAAGAGACCCAGTACTTC
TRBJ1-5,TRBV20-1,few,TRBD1,CSATDRGSSVSQPQHF,TGCAGTGCTACGGACAGGGGTAGTAGTGTAAGCCAGCCCCAGCATTTT
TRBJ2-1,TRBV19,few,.,CASSFGQGPNEQFF,TGTGCCAGTAGTTTCGGGCAGGGGCCCAATGAGCAGTTCTTC
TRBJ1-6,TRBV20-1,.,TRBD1,CSARSGTGGMYNSPLHF,TGCAGTGCTAGATCCGGGACAGGGGGCATGTATAATTCACCCCTCCACTTT
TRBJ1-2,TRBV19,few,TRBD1,CASSIKSTGGIYGYTF,TGTGCCAGTAGTATAAAGTCGACAGGGGGCATCTATGGCTACACCTTC
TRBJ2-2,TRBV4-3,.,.,CASSQVPGPNTGELFF,TGCGCCAGCAGCCAAGTACCCGGACCGAACACCGGGGAGCTGTTTTTT
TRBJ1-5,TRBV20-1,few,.,CSARDTGTSNQPQHF,TGCAGTGCTAGAGATACCGGGACCTCGAATCAGCCCCAGCATTTT
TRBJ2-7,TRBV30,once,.,CAWSADRTYEQYF,TGTGCCTGGAGTGCCGACAGGACCTACGAGCAGTACTTC
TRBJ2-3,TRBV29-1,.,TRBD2,CSSGGLAGSVDTQYF,TGCAGCTCGGGAGGGCTAGCGGGGAGCGTAGATACGCAGTATTTT
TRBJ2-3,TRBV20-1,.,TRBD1,CSALGQSTDTQYF,TGCAGTGCTCTGGGACAGAGCACAGATACGCAGTATTTT
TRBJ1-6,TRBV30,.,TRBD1,CAWRTGLDSPLHF,TGTGCCTGGAGGACAGGGTTGGATTCACCCCTCCACTTT
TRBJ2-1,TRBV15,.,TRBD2,CATSRERGGRNEQFF,TGTGCCACCAGCAGAGAGCGGGGGGGCCGCAATGAGCAGTTCTTC
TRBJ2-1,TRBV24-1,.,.,CATSDPSGSYNEQFF,TGTGCCACCAGTGATCCCTCTGGCTCGTACAATGAGCAGTTCTTC
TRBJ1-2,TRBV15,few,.,CATSSRGAIGGYTF,TGTGCCACCAGCAGCAGGGGTGCGATCGGAGGCTACACCTTC